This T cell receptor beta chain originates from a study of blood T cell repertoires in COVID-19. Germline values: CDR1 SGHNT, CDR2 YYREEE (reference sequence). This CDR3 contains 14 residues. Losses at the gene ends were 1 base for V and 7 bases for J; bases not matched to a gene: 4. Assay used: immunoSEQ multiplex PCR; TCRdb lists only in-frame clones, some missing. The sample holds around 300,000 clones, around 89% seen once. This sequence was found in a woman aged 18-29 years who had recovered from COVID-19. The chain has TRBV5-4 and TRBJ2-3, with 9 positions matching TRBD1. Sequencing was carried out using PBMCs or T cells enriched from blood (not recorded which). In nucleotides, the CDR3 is TGTGCCAGCAGCTTGTTACAGGGGGCAAATACGCAGTATTTT. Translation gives CASSLLQGANTQYF. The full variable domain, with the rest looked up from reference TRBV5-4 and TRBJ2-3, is ETGVTQSPTHLIKTRGQQVTLRCSSQSGHNTVSWYQQALGQGPQFIFQYYREEENGRGNFPPRFSGLQFPNYSSELNVNALELDDSALYLCASSLLQGANTQYFGPGTRLTVL.